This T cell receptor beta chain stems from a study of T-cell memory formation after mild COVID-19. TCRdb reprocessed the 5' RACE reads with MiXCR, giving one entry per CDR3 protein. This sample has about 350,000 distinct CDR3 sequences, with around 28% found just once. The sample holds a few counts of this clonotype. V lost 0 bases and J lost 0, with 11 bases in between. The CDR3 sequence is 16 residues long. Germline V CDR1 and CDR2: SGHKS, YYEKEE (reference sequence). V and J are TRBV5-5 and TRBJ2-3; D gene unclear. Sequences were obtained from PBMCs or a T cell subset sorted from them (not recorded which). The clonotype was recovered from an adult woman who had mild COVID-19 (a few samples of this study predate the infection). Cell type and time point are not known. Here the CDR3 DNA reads TGTGCCAGCAGCTTGGTCGCTCAGCCTAGCACAGATACGCAGTATTTT. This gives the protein CASSLVAQPSTDTQYF. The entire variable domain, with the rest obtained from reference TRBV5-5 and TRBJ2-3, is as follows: DAGVTQSPTHLIKTRGQQVTLRCSPISGHKSVSWYQQVLGQGPQFIFQYYEKEERGRGNFPDRFSARQFPNYSSELNVNALLLGDSALYLCASSLVAQPSTDTQYFGPGTRLTVL.